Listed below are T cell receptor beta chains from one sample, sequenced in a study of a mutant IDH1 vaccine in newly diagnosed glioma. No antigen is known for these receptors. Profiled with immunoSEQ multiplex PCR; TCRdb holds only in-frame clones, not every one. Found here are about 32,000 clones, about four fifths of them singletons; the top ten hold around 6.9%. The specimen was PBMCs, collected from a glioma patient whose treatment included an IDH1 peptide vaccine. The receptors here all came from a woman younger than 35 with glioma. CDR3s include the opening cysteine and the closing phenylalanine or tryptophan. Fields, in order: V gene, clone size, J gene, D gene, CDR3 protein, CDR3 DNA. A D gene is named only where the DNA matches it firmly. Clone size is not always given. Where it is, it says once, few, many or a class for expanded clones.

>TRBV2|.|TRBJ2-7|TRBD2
CASSVNSGRIYEQYF
TGTGCCAGCAGCGTCAATAGCGGGAGAATCTACGAGCAGTACTTC
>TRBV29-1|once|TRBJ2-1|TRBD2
CSVEAPGTRYEVLGQFF
TGCAGCGTTGAAGCCCCCGGGACTAGGTATGAAGTGTTGGGGCAGTTCTTC
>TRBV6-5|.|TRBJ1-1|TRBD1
CASRTGTANTEAFF
TGTGCCAGCAGAACCGGGACAGCGAACACTGAAGCTTTCTTT
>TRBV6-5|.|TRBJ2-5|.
CASSYGGSGQETQYF
TGTGCCAGCAGTTACGGGGGAAGTGGCCAAGAGACCCAGTACTTC
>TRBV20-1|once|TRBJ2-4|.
CSASLQNIQYF
TGCAGTGCTAGTTTGCAAAACATTCAGTACTTC
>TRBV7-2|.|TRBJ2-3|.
CASSLYSVVSTDTQYF
TGTGCCAGCAGCTTATATAGTGTCGTGAGCACAGATACGCAGTATTTT
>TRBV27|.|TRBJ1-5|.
CASSLRRDGNQPQHF
TGTGCCAGCAGCCTACGCCGGGACGGCAATCAGCCCCAGCATTTT
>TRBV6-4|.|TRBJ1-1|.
CASSDSGGRLAFF
TGTGCCAGCAGTGACTCTGGGGGACGGTTGGCTTTCTTT
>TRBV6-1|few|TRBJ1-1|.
CASSFEEGQGSRAFF
TGTGCCAGCAGTTTTGAAGAGGGTCAGGGGTCGAGAGCTTTCTTT
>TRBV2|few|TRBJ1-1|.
CASRELSRVSNTEAFF
TGTGCCAGCAGGGAGCTAAGCAGGGTCTCGAACACTGAAGCTTTCTTT
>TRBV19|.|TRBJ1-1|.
CASTPVDKSNTEAFF
TGTGCCAGTACCCCGGTGGACAAGTCGAACACTGAAGCTTTCTTT
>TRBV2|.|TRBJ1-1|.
CASSDSGLNTEAFF
TGTGCCAGCAGTGACTCGGGGCTGAACACTGAAGCTTTCTTT
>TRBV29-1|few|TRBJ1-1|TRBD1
CSVTGAVNTEAFF
TGCAGCGTGACAGGGGCGGTGAACACTGAAGCTTTCTTT
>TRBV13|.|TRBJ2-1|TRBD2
CASSSVGLAVYNEQFF
TGTGCCAGCAGCTCCGTCGGGCTAGCGGTCTACAATGAGCAGTTCTTC
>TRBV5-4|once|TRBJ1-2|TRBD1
CASSSWDSPNGYTF
TGTGCCAGCAGCTCCTGGGACAGCCCAAATGGCTACACCTTC
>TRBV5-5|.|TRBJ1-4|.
CASSLAGGGVTTNEKLFF
TGTGCCAGCAGCTTGGCCGGTGGCGGTGTAACAACTAATGAAAAACTGTTTTTT
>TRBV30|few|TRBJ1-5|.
CAWSVEAYQPQHF
TGTGCCTGGAGTGTAGAAGCCTATCAGCCCCAGCATTTT
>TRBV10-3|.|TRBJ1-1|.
CAISEFQVGTEAFF
TGTGCCATCAGTGAGTTCCAGGTTGGAACTGAAGCTTTCTTT
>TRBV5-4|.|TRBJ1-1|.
CASREVEGEEAFF
TGTGCCAGCAGGGAGGTTGAGGGCGAGGAGGCTTTCTTT
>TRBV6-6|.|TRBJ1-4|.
CASSYGQGNEKLFF
TGTGCCAGCAGTTACGGGCAGGGAAATGAAAAACTGTTTTTT
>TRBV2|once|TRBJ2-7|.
CASRVGGGEQYF
TGTGCCAGCAGAGTGGGGGGCGGCGAGCAGTACTTC
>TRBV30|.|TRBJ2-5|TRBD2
CAWSKAGEETQYF
TGTGCCTGGAGTAAAGCGGGGGAAGAGACCCAGTACTTC
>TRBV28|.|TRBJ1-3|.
CASRSHSGNTIYF
TGTGCCAGCAGGAGTCACTCTGGAAACACCATATATTTT